One sample yielded the 20 T cell receptor beta chains listed below, sequenced in a study of T cell repertoires in cytomegalovirus infection. TCRdb re-called the reads through MiXCR, storing one row per CDR3 protein. The data contain 150,000 or so distinct CDR3 sequences, about 31% of them singletons. No antigens are known for them. The sequenced sample was CD8+ T cells from cultured PBMCs, obtained from culture after CMV antigen stimulation. These receptors originate from a human donor in good health (CMV status not recorded). Some clones in this sample may be carry-over from other donors' samples.

A few counts support this clonotype. The chain combines TRBV6-5 with TRBJ1-6; D possibly corresponds to TRBD1 (6 bases). V was cut by 0 bases and J by 6 bases, with 12 bases left in between. Germline loops: CDR1 MNHEY, CDR2 SVGAGI. The CDR3 contains 16 residues. The CDR3 here is CASSYSGKQGNSPLHF. In DNA form, the CDR3 reads TGTGCCAGCAGTTACTCAGGGAAACAGGGTAATTCACCCCTCCACTTT.

Many counts were recorded for this clonotype. The J gene is TRBJ2-3, the V gene TRBV6-1, with 7 bases that match TRBD1. The trim removed 5 bases at V and 4 bases at J, leaving 3 bases unmatched. CDR3 length: 13 amino acids. CDR1 and CDR2 (germline): MNHNS, SASEGT. The CDR3 sequence is CASSRGQADTQYF. CDR3 DNA: TGTGCCAGCAGTCGTGGACAGGCAGATACGCAGTATTTT.

V gene TRBV2 combines with J gene TRBJ1-2; unclear D gene. Trimming stripped 6 bases from V and 4 bases from J, with 12 bases between. Germline V CDR1 and CDR2: SNHLY, FYNNEI. This CDR3 is built from 13 residues. The CDR3 reads CASSPYEGYGYTF. For the CDR3, the DNA is TGTGCCAGCAGCCCTTACGAGGGCTATGGCTACACCTTC.

The V call is TRBV6-1, the J call TRBJ1-5, with D unresolved. V was clipped by 5 bases and J by 4 bases, with 12 bases between them. Germline V CDR1 and CDR2: MNHNS, SASEGT. CDR3 size: 14 residues. DNA of the CDR3: TGTGCCAGCAGTTACCATATGGGGAATCAGCCCCAGCATTTT. This sequence encodes CASSYHMGNQPQHF.

This clonotype was seen a few times. This chain connects TRBV6-5 to TRBJ2-1, with 8 bases fitting TRBD2. Germline V gene data show CDR1 as MNHEY and CDR2 as SVGAGI. This CDR3 is 16 amino acids long. J lost 1 base, V lost 5 bases, and 7 bases had no gene match. This CDR3 reads CASSQRGGGSYNEQFF. The CDR3 bases are TGTGCCAGCAGTCAACGGGGCGGGGGGTCCTACAATGAGCAGTTCTTC.

This clonotype was detected many times. The chain is built from TRBV7-2 and TRBJ1-6; D unclear. The CDR3 is 12 residues long. Per the germline V gene, CDR1 is SGHTA and CDR2 is FQGNSA. V lost 5 bases and J 12 bases, leaving 11 bases between the germline ends. The CDR3: CASSPDPGPLHF. In DNA form, the CDR3 reads TGTGCCAGCAGCCCGGACCCAGGACCCCTCCACTTT.

Remarks on this clonotype: A much bigger clone sits one base away, suggesting this may be a read error. The rearrangement uses TRBV6-5 and TRBJ2-7; 9 bases match TRBD1. CDR3 length: 15 amino acids. Germline CDR1 and CDR2: MNHEY and SVGAGI. For the CDR3, the DNA is TGTGCCAACAGTCTGGGGACAGGGAAACGGGACGAGCAGTACTTC. It specifies CANSLGTGKRDEQYF.

This clonotype turned up a few times. CDR3 coding DNA: TGTGCCAGCAGCTGGGCGGGGGGAGGTTACGAGCAGTACTTC. This encodes CASSWAGGGYEQYF. The J gene is TRBJ2-7, the V gene TRBV11-2; 8 bases align to TRBD2. The germline CDR1 and CDR2 sequences are SGHAT and FQNNGV. The CDR3 runs 14 residues. The ends lost 4 bases at V and 4 bases at J; junction bases unmatched: 6.

This clonotype was seen many times. The rearrangement joins TRBV10-3 to TRBJ2-2; the D gene could be TRBD1 or TRBD2 (5 bases each). The CDR3 totals 14 residues. Germline values: CDR1 ENHRY, CDR2 SYGVKD. V lost 10 bases to trimming and J lost 2 bases, with 14 bases between them. The CDR3 loop is CATLVDSNTGELFF. CDR3 bases: TGTGCCACACTAGTTGACAGTAACACCGGGGAGCTGTTTTTT.

V gene TRBV25-1 combines with J gene TRBJ2-1, with TRBD2 matching over 12 bases. Germline V CDR1 and CDR2: MGHDK, SYGVNS. V was pared by 4 bases and J by 1 base, with 5 bases of the junction left unmatched. CDR3 length equals 17 residues. CDR3 region: CASSARLAGESYNEQFF. The CDR3 coding sequence is TGTGCCAGCAGTGCCAGACTAGCGGGGGAATCCTACAATGAGCAGTTCTTC.

This clonotype was counted a few times. The chain links TRBV29-1 to TRBJ2-6; D gene ambiguous. The germline V gene encodes CDR1 SQVTM and CDR2 ANQGSEA. CDR3 length: 13 amino acids. Trimming took off 6 bases at V and 0 bases at J, with 6 bases between the two ends. CDR3: CSVSDSGANVLTF. The CDR3 coding sequence is TGCAGCGTAAGCGACTCTGGGGCCAACGTCCTGACTTTC.

The chain combines TRBV2 with TRBJ1-6; tentatively, D is TRBD1 (6 bases). V was cut by 4 bases and J by 8 bases, with 9 bases left in between. There are 13 residues in the CDR3. Germline V CDR1 and CDR2: SNHLY, FYNNEI. This chain's CDR3 is CASSGTAYSPLHF. CDR3 DNA: TGTGCCAGCAGTGGGACAGCCTATTCACCCCTCCACTTT.

The chain combines TRBV11-2 with TRBJ2-5; 9 nucleotides agree with TRBD2. The V and J ends lost 1 base and 5 bases, in that order; junction bases with no gene match: 11. The CDR3 consists of 17 residues. The germline gives CDR1 SGHAT, CDR2 FQNNGV. CDR3 region: CASSLVFAGGTSETQYF. Written as DNA, the CDR3 is TGTGCCAGCAGCTTAGTTTTTGCGGGGGGGACTTCGGAGACCCAGTACTTC.

This clonotype appeared many times. The chain has TRBV6-2 or TRBV6-3 and TRBJ2-1; 14 bases map to TRBD2. Germline CDR1 and CDR2: MNHEY and SVGEGT. CDR3 size: 16 residues. V trimming: 5 bases; J trimming: 6 bases; junction bases outside the gene matches: 6. The chain's CDR3 is CASSPPGTSGGNEQFF. Written as DNA, the CDR3 is TGTGCCAGCAGTCCCCCTGGGACTAGCGGGGGCAATGAGCAGTTCTTC.

This sequence joins TRBV10-3 and TRBJ2-3; 9 bases are shared with TRBD2. V shed 0 bases, J shed 2 bases, and the junction held 3 bases outside the gene matches. Per the germline V gene, CDR1 is ENHRY and CDR2 is SYGVKD. The CDR3 runs to 16 residues. CDR3 amino acids: CAISESLAGLTDTQYF. The CDR3 DNA follows: TGTGCCATCAGTGAGTCGCTAGCGGGGCTCACAGATACGCAGTATTTT.

This clonotype was detected a few times. V usage is TRBV19 and J usage is TRBJ1-5, with a possible D match to TRBD1 (5 bases). The CDR3 totals 14 residues. Germline CDR1 and CDR2: LNHDA and SQIVND (reference sequence). V gave up 4 bases and J gave up 4 bases, with 11 bases separating them. CDR3 in amino acids: CASSRGVVNQPQHF. The CDR3 coding sequence is TGTGCCAGTAGTAGAGGGGTTGTTAATCAGCCCCAGCATTTT.

V gene TRBV20-1 combines with J gene TRBJ2-5; no reliable D call. Trimming took off 0 bases at V and 5 bases at J, with 7 bases between the two ends. This CDR3 spans 12 amino acids. CDR1 is DFQATT and CDR2 is SNEGSKA in the germline V gene (reference sequence). The CDR3, as DNA: TGCAGTGCTAGAGATTGGGATGAGACCCAGTACTTC. Protein: CSARDWDETQYF.

This clonotype was seen a handful of times. The V call is TRBV12-3 or TRBV12-4, the J call TRBJ2-3, with 11 bases fitting TRBD1. V shed 5 bases and J 6 bases; nucleotides not matched to a gene: 10. The CDR3 contains 16 residues. CDR3 DNA: TGTGCCAGCAGTGACCGGGACAGGGGGTTTTTGGATACGCAGTATTTT. Its protein is CASSDRDRGFLDTQYF.

This clonotype was recorded a few times. V and J are TRBV28 and TRBJ2-1; D might be TRBD2 (7 bases). With 6 bases removed from V and 7 bases from J, the gap between germline ends came to 19 bases. Germline V gene data show CDR1 as MDHEN and CDR2 as SYDVKM. This CDR3 has 15 amino acids. CDR3 coding DNA: TGTGCCAGCAGACTCGAGGGGGGGTCGGGGAATGAGCAGTTCTTC. Amino acid sequence: CASRLEGGSGNEQFF.

This clonotype showed up just a few times. Here the CDR3 DNA reads TGTGCCAGCAGCTCAGTAGCGGTTGGAGAGACCCAGTACTTC. This gives the protein CASSSVAVGETQYF. The V and J genes are TRBV5-4 and TRBJ2-5; D possibly corresponds to TRBD2 (6 bases). The CDR3 contains 14 residues. Looked up from germline, CDR1 is SGHNT and CDR2 is YYREEE (reference sequence). V was cut by 3 bases and J by 4 bases, with 13 bases left in between.